Following are 11 T cell receptor beta chains from one sample sequenced in a study of radiation and T cells in renal cell carcinoma. Only in-frame clones appear in the TCRdb table, and some are missing; sequencing was by immunoSEQ multiplex PCR. The table has 7,500 to 10,000 clones, approximately 68% seen once. Treatment reported: treatment-naive control, cytoreductive nephrectomy. The specimen was tumor tissue, collected from a patient whose treatment was nephrectomy without radiotherapy. The receptors originated from a man aged 60-69 years with renal cell carcinoma.

The rearrangement joins TRBV5-1 to TRBJ1-4; D is unresolved. The ends were cut back, 0 bases at V and 8 bases at J, with 14 bases in the middle. The CDR3 is 15 residues long. Germline V CDR1 and CDR2: SGHRS, YFSETQ. CDR3 DNA: TGCGCCAGCAGCTTGGTGCCCGGGATGGACGAAAAACTGTTTTTT. Translation: CASSLVPGMDEKLFF.

The genes are TRBV6-6 and TRBJ1-2; the D is unclear. The germline V and J ends were trimmed by 2 bases and 4 bases, with 8 bases remaining between them. The CDR3 is 13 residues long. Germline V gene data show CDR1 as MNHNY and CDR2 as SVGAGI (reference sequence). The DNA for the CDR3 is TGTGCCAGCAGTTACGCCGAGTCCTATGGCTACACCTTC. It codes for CASSYAESYGYTF.

This rearrangement joins TRBV29-1 to TRBJ2-5; unclear D gene. Germline V lookup: CDR1 SQVTM, CDR2 ANQGSEA. Deletions cut 8 bases from V and 2 bases from J, with 12 bases between. CDR3 length: 12 residues. The CDR3 is CSIPAFQETQYF. Here the CDR3 DNA reads TGCAGCATCCCGGCGTTTCAAGAGACCCAGTACTTC.

This chain joins TRBV4-2 and TRBJ2-7; D not resolved. V was shortened by 4 bases and J by 4 bases, with 8 bases between the two germline ends. The CDR3 length is 12 residues. Germline values: CDR1 LGHNA, CDR2 YNFKEQ. CDR3: CASSPNSYEQYF. The CDR3 DNA sequence: TGTGCCAGCAGCCCTAATTCTTACGAGCAGTACTTC.

The gene calls are TRBV13 and TRBJ2-7; 11 bases align to TRBD2. This CDR3 spans 16 amino acids. The trim removed 0 bases at V and 4 bases at J, leaving 5 bases unmatched. The V gene's germline CDR1 is PRHDT and CDR2 FYEKMQ (reference sequence). This CDR3 is CASSLGAASGRYEQYF. The CDR3 DNA reads TGTGCCAGCAGCTTAGGGGCAGCTAGCGGGAGGTACGAGCAGTACTTC.

The rearrangement uses TRBV5-4 and TRBJ2-7; D unresolved. This CDR3 comprises 14 residues. V was clipped by 1 base and J by 3 bases, with 11 bases between them. Germline V lookup: CDR1 SGHNT, CDR2 YYREEE (reference sequence). In DNA form, the CDR3 reads TGTGCCAGCAGCTTGCAGAAAGGGATCTACGAGCAGTACTTC. Its protein is CASSLQKGIYEQYF.

V is TRBV19 and J is TRBJ2-7; D might be TRBD1 or TRBD2, each matching 5 bases. V was shortened by 3 bases and J by 6 bases, with 15 bases between the two germline ends. CDR3 size: 14 residues. Germline V CDR1 and CDR2: LNHDA, SQIVND (reference sequence). DNA for the CDR3: TGTGCCAGTAGTATGGTCAGGGCCGAGGGCGAGCAGTACTTC. It specifies CASSMVRAEGEQYF.

This clone has more than one count but fewer than ten. The chain links TRBV9 to TRBJ1-1; no firm D call. The germline V and J ends were trimmed by 1 base and 0 bases, with 4 bases remaining between them. Germline V CDR1 and CDR2: SGDLS, YYNGEE. There are 13 residues in the CDR3. CDR3 DNA sequence: TGTGCCAGCAGCGTAACAATGAACACTGAAGCTTTCTTT. Protein: CASSVTMNTEAFF.

This clone is classed as medium-sized. The chain couples TRBV2 to TRBJ1-2; weak D call: TRBD1 (5 bases). Germline V gene data show CDR1 as SNHLY and CDR2 as FYNNEI. CDR3 length: 15 amino acids. Trimming took 3 bases from V and 4 from J, leaving 15 bases between them. CDR3 protein: CASSEGGGGTYGYTF. The DNA for the CDR3 is TGTGCCAGCAGTGAGGGGGGAGGTGGGACCTATGGCTACACCTTC.

The chain joins TRBV7-2 to TRBJ1-6; D remains unclear. The CDR3 consists of 16 residues. Trimming took off 3 bases at V and 1 base at J, with 10 bases between the two ends. Germline V gene data show CDR1 as SGHTA and CDR2 as FQGNSA. The CDR3 region is CASSLEGGSYNSPLHF. The CDR3, as DNA: TGTGCCAGCAGCTTGGAGGGCGGGTCCTATAATTCACCCCTCCACTTT.

The V and J genes are TRBV19 and TRBJ2-3; D not resolved. CDR1 is LNHDA, CDR2 SQIVND, per germline (reference sequence). Trimming pared 5 bases from V and 2 bases from J, leaving 14 bases between. The CDR3 has 15 amino acids. CDR3 nucleotide sequence: TGTGCCAGTAGTGGAACAGCCACCTCCACAGATACGCAGTATTTT. Its protein product is CASSGTATSTDTQYF.